The rows below give T cell receptor beta chains drawn from one sample of a study of blood T cell repertoires in COVID-19. Clones were read by immunoSEQ multiplex PCR, and TCRdb kept only the in-frame ones, dropping some. This sample has some 150,000 clones, with 75% to 85% found just once. The sample was peripheral blood. The origin of the receptors is a woman between 50 and 59 years old with acute or convalescent COVID-19. Both conserved end residues are part of each CDR3. A D gene is named only where the DNA matches it firmly. Clone size is given for some rows only: seen once, a few or many times, or a class if the clone is expanded.

.	TRBV6-5	TRBJ1-5	.	TGTGCCAGCAGTTACTCGTCAGGGAACAATCAGCCCCAGCATTTT	CASSYSSGNNQPQHF
few	TRBV2	TRBJ1-6	TRBD1	TGTGCCAGCAACACTCCGGGACAGGAGGACTCACCCCTCCACTTT	CASNTPGQEDSPLHF
few	TRBV6-2/TRBV6-3	TRBJ1-1	TRBD1	TGTGCCAGCAGTGGGAGACAGGGATCGAACACTGAAGCTTTCTTT	CASSGRQGSNTEAFF
.	TRBV7-2	TRBJ2-5	.	TGTGCCAGCAGCGGAAGGACAGCAACAATCCAAGAGACCCAGTACTTC	CASSGRTATIQETQYF
.	TRBV7-3	TRBJ2-3	TRBD2	TGTGCCAGCAGCCCCCGGACTAGCGGGGGCACAGATACGCAGTATTTT	CASSPRTSGGTDTQYF
few	TRBV6-5	TRBJ2-7	TRBD1	TGTGCCAGCAGTTACTCACCGGGACAGGGCTACGAGCAGTACTTC	CASSYSPGQGYEQYF
.	TRBV7-8	TRBJ1-1	.	TGTGCCAGCAGAACGGGGATGAACACTGAAGCTTTCTTT	CASRTGMNTEAFF
.	TRBV9	TRBJ2-7	.	TGTGCCAGCAGCGTAGCCCAGGGCCCGTACGAGCAGTACTTC	CASSVAQGPYEQYF
few	TRBV4-3	TRBJ1-1	TRBD1	TGCGCCAGCAGCCTCAGGGGGACAGCTGCTGAAGCTTTCTTT	CASSLRGTAAEAFF
.	TRBV7-3	TRBJ1-2	.	TGTGCCAGCAGCTTGGCAGGGAACTATGGCTACACCTTC	CASSLAGNYGYTF
.	TRBV7-6	TRBJ2-7	.	TGTGCCAGCAGCTTAGAACAAGGAGGGAGTGGGTCCTACGAGCAGTACTTC	CASSLEQGGSGSYEQYF
.	TRBV6-2/TRBV6-3	TRBJ2-7	TRBD2	TGTGCCAGCAGTCGGGGGGATTCCTACGAGCAGTACTTC	CASSRGDSYEQYF